This passage covers 8 T cell receptor beta chains from one sample sequenced in a study of memory CD4+ T cells and cytomegalovirus serostatus. Assay used: immunoSEQ multiplex PCR; TCRdb lists only in-frame clones, some missing. This table holds 45,000 to 65,000 clones, about 80% found once. Single viable CD3+CD4+CD8-CD45RO+ cells were sorted as the memory CD4+ T cells. The sample consisted of memory CD4+ T cells from blood. The source is an adult in good health and CMV-seropositive.

This clone has only one observation. The chain joins TRBV5-1 to TRBJ1-6; D unclear. The ends were cut back, 4 bases at V and 0 bases at J, with 8 bases in the middle. The CDR3 spans 15 residues. Germline lookup yields CDR1 SGHRS and CDR2 YFSETQ. The CDR3 DNA sequence: TGCGCCAGCAGCATACAGAGCTCCTATAATTCACCCCTCCACTTT. This translates into CASSIQSSYNSPLHF.

This clone was detected once. The chain combines TRBV2 with TRBJ1-2, with 11 bases identical to TRBD1. CDR1 is SNHLY, CDR2 FYNNEI, per germline. This CDR3 spans 15 amino acids. The V and J ends lost 6 bases and 2 bases, in that order; junction bases with no gene match: 5. CDR3 in amino acids: CASRPGQGGNYGYTF. Written as DNA, the CDR3 is TGTGCCAGCAGGCCGGGACAGGGGGGAAACTATGGCTACACCTTC.

This clone was detected a few times. The chain has TRBV7-8 and TRBJ1-5; D perhaps matches TRBD1 (5 bases). Germline CDR1 SGHVS, CDR2 FQNEAQ. V was pared by 5 bases and J by 4 bases, with 21 bases between. This CDR3 has 17 residues. CDR3 sequence reads: CASSQLGVPTGNQPQHF. The CDR3 DNA sequence: TGTGCCAGCAGCCAGCTGGGGGTCCCGACGGGAAATCAGCCCCAGCATTTT.

V gene TRBV9 combines with J gene TRBJ2-3; D ambiguous. V was pared by 0 bases and J by 6 bases, with 5 bases between. The CDR3 covers 12 residues. Germline values: CDR1 SGDLS, CDR2 YYNGEE. For the CDR3, the DNA is TGTGCCAGCAGCGTAGAGTCGGATACGCAGTATTTT. It codes for CASSVESDTQYF. Complete variable domain (other parts from reference TRBV9 and TRBJ2-3): DSGVTQTPKHLITATGQRVTLRCSPRSGDLSVYWYQQSLDQGLQFLIQYYNGEERAKGNILERFSAQQFPDLHSELNLSSLELGDSALYFCASSVESDTQYFGPGTRLTVL.

The chain has TRBV7-2 and TRBJ2-1, with 7 bases lining up with TRBD2. Germline CDR1 and CDR2: SGHTA and FQGNSA. After removal of 6 bases from V and 4 bases from J, the junction contained 12 bases not matched to a gene. This CDR3 contains 16 residues. The DNA of the CDR3 is TGTGCCAGCAGGTCCCCCCAGGGAGGGTCGTACAATGAGCAGTTCTTC. Its translation: CASRSPQGGSYNEQFF. The full variable domain, rest sourced from reference TRBV7-2 and TRBJ2-1, is GAGVSQSPSNKVTEKGKDVELRCDPISGHTALYWYRQSLGQGLEFLIYFQGNSAPDKSGLPSDRFSAERTGGSVSTLTIQRTQQEDSAVYLCASRSPQGGSYNEQFFGPGTRLTVL.

In its sample, this clone was seen once. V gene TRBV29-1 combines with J gene TRBJ2-3, with TRBD2 identical over 10 bases. Germline V CDR1 and CDR2: SQVTM, ANQGSEA. The CDR3 is 16 amino acids. Losses at the gene ends were 3 bases for V and 5 bases for J; bases not matched to a gene: 11. CDR3 in DNA: TGCAGCGTTGATTTGGGATTCAGCGGGAGGGGAGATACGCAGTATTTT. Encoded protein: CSVDLGFSGRGDTQYF.

The genes are TRBV18 and TRBJ2-1; unclear D gene. This CDR3 has 13 residues. V was trimmed by 5 bases and J by 1 base, leaving 6 bases between them. Germline CDR1 is KGHSH and CDR2 is LQKENI. This CDR3 reads CASSVQSYNEQFF. DNA of the CDR3: TGTGCCAGCTCAGTACAATCCTACAATGAGCAGTTCTTC.

The V gene is TRBV2, the J gene TRBJ2-3, with a tentative D call TRBD2 (5 bases). CDR1 and CDR2 (germline): SNHLY, FYNNEI. With 4 bases removed from V and 0 bases from J, the gap between germline ends came to 8 bases. The CDR3 is made up of 14 amino acids. The CDR3 DNA follows: TGTGCCAGCAGTGCGCAGCGGAGCACAGATACGCAGTATTTT. This translates into CASSAQRSTDTQYF.